Each of the 29 T cell receptor beta chains below was sequenced from the same sample in a study of cytomegalovirus exposure and HLA in healthy donors. With 60 Vbeta and 13 Jbeta primers, the PCR was carried out. Profiling relied on immunoSEQ multiplex PCR, and the TCRdb table lists in-frame clones only, not all of them. Of 210,000 or so clones in the sample, almost 85% are singletons; the top ten hold 0.58%. Material: PBMCs. Receptors were obtained from a woman aged 40 to 50 in good health and CMV-seronegative.

CDR3 amino acids: CASSRFSGGDAYNEQFF. DNA of the CDR3: TGTGCCAGCAGCCGTTTTAGCGGGGGGGACGCCTACAATGAGCAGTTCTTC. The J gene is TRBJ2-1, the V gene TRBV7-2, with 11 nucleotides matching TRBD2. The CDR3 totals 17 residues. With V trimmed by 5 bases and J by 2 bases, 8 bases remained unmatched. Germline V lookup: CDR1 SGHTA, CDR2 FQGNSA.

Worth noting for this clone: The sample carries other DNA sequences with the same CDR3. The gene calls are TRBV19 and TRBJ1-1; the D gene is possibly TRBD1 (5 bases). CDR1 is LNHDA and CDR2 is SQIVND in the germline V gene (reference sequence). The CDR3 sequence is 12 residues long. Trimming removed 1 base from V and 8 bases from J, with 8 bases in between. This CDR3 is CASSIGGGEAFF. CDR3 in DNA: TGTGCCAGTAGTATAGGGGGGGGAGAAGCTTTCTTT.

This clone has more than one count but fewer than ten. This rearrangement joins TRBV6-5 to TRBJ2-7; 9 bases map to TRBD2. The junction had 9 bases not matched to a gene; V was cut back by 5 bases and J by 4 bases. The CDR3 runs to 15 residues. Germline lookup yields CDR1 MNHEY and CDR2 SVGAGI. CDR3 sequence (DNA): TGTGCCAGCAGTCAAGGGCGGGAGGGAGAATACGAGCAGTACTTC. As protein: CASSQGREGEYEQYF.

This chain uses TRBV6-1 with TRBJ1-6, with 11 bases matching TRBD1. V gave up 7 bases and J gave up 6 bases; unmatched junction bases: 5. CDR1 and CDR2 (germline): MNHNS, SASEGT. The CDR3 totals 15 residues. CDR3: CASTWTGGFNSPLHF. CDR3 DNA: TGTGCCAGCACCTGGACAGGGGGCTTTAATTCACCCCTCCACTTT.

The chain joins TRBV5-6 to TRBJ2-5, with 9 bases that match TRBD1. CDR3 length: 13 amino acids. The J segment lost 3 bases and the V segment lost 4 bases, leaving 1 base of the junction unmatched. Germline-derived CDR1 and CDR2 are SGHDT and YYEEEE. CDR3 region: CASSRTGEETQYF. CDR3 bases: TGTGCCAGCAGCCGGACAGGGGAAGAGACCCAGTACTTC.

The chain has TRBV7-2 and TRBJ2-2; D is unresolved. Trimming removed 5 bases from V and 0 bases from J, with 10 bases in between. From germline, CDR1 is SGHTA and CDR2 FQGNSA. CDR3 size: 15 residues. The CDR3 loop reads CASSLPTANTGELFF. The CDR3 DNA reads as TGTGCCAGCAGCCTCCCAACAGCGAACACCGGGGAGCTGTTTTTT.

Only a few counts were recorded for this clone. This rearrangement joins TRBV9 to TRBJ1-2; tentative D call: TRBD1 (5 bases). Between the trimmed V and J ends, which lost 2 bases and 6 bases, there was a span of 8 bases. CDR1 is SGDLS and CDR2 is YYNGEE in the germline V gene. This CDR3 is 12 amino acids long. The CDR3 coding sequence is TGTGCCAGCAGCGTCAACAGGAATGGCTACACCTTC. Its translation: CASSVNRNGYTF. Full variable domain (outside the CDR3, taken from reference TRBV9 and TRBJ1-2): DSGVTQTPKHLITATGQRVTLRCSPRSGDLSVYWYQQSLDQGLQFLIQYYNGEERAKGNILERFSAQQFPDLHSELNLSSLELGDSALYFCASSVNRNGYTFGSGTRLTVV.

The chain carries TRBV7-2 and TRBJ2-2; tentatively, D is TRBD2 (7 bases). The V and J ends lost 5 bases and 0 bases respectively, with 16 bases between them. Germline V gives CDR1 SGHTA, CDR2 FQGNSA. The CDR3 has 17 residues. This CDR3 is CASSMRGRGANTGELFF. The CDR3 DNA reads TGTGCCAGCAGCATGAGGGGGAGGGGGGCGAACACCGGGGAGCTGTTTTTT.

This clone was counted between two and nine times. This rearrangement joins TRBV6-1 to TRBJ1-4, with a tentative D call TRBD1 (5 bases). V was trimmed by 6 bases and J by 4 bases, leaving 6 bases between them. Germline CDR1 reads MNHNS; CDR2 reads SASEGT. This CDR3 region has 12 residues. CDR3: CASRQGNEKLFF. For the CDR3, the DNA is TGTGCCAGCAGGCAGGGTAATGAAAAACTGTTTTTT.

This sequence joins TRBV5-1 and TRBJ1-2; TRBD1 aligns across 7 bases. Germline trimming cut 3 bases from V and 0 bases from J; bases unmatched to any gene: 5. This CDR3 comprises 15 residues. The germline CDR1 and CDR2 sequences are SGHRS and YFSETQ. The DNA of the CDR3 is TGCGCCAGCAGCTCCCGGGACAGATCTAACTATGGCTACACCTTC. Amino acid sequence: CASSSRDRSNYGYTF.

The J gene is TRBJ2-7, the V gene TRBV30, with 8 bases aligning to TRBD1. This CDR3 is built from 12 residues. Germline lookup yields CDR1 GTSNPN and CDR2 SVGIG (reference sequence). V shed 3 bases and J 5 bases; nucleotides not matched to a gene: 3. The CDR3 nucleotides read TGTGCCTGGAGGGGGACAGGTCACGAGCAGTACTTC. The encoded protein is CAWRGTGHEQYF.

The chain uses TRBV14 and TRBJ2-1; 7 bases align to TRBD2. Unmatched junction bases numbered 10, after V lost 3 bases and J lost 8 bases. Germline CDR1 SGHDN, CDR2 FVKESK. This CDR3 spans 15 amino acids. CDR3 bases: TGTGCCAGCAGCCACGGGGAGGGAGGTTTTGATGAGCAGTTCTTC. This translates into CASSHGEGGFDEQFF.

The CDR3 loop reads CASTLWQGDYGYTF. CDR3 DNA sequence: TGTGCCAGCACCCTTTGGCAGGGGGATTATGGCTACACCTTC. V gene TRBV5-4 combines with J gene TRBJ1-2; 7 bases are a match to TRBD1. The V segment lost 6 bases and the J segment 5 bases; nucleotides outside the gene matches: 10. This CDR3 comprises 14 residues. The germline V gene has CDR1 SGHNT and CDR2 YYREEE (reference sequence).

The rearrangement links TRBV5-6 to TRBJ1-1; TRBD1 aligns across 9 bases. There are 15 residues in the CDR3. Germline assignment: CDR1 SGHDT and CDR2 YYEEEE. V trimming: 4 bases; J trimming: 2 bases; junction bases outside the gene matches: 6. The CDR3 sequence: CASSVYRGRNTEAFF. For the CDR3, the DNA is TGTGCCAGCAGCGTTTACAGGGGGCGTAACACTGAAGCTTTCTTT.

The chain joins TRBV5-1 to TRBJ2-3; 8 nucleotides align to TRBD2. V lost 4 bases to trimming and J lost 1 base; unmatched junction nucleotides: 11. Germline V gene sequence: CDR1 SGHRS, CDR2 YFSETQ. This CDR3 is built from 17 residues. The CDR3 nucleotides are TGCGCCAGCAGCCATACTATTAGCGGGGCAGGCACAGATACGCAGTATTTT. Protein sequence: CASSHTISGAGTDTQYF.

The V call is TRBV28, the J call TRBJ1-2; D unclear. Germline lookup yields CDR1 MDHEN and CDR2 SYDVKM. V was cut by 1 base and J by 1 base, with 7 bases left in between. CDR3 length: 14 residues. CDR3 loop: CASSLLFSNYGYTF. Written as DNA, the CDR3 is TGTGCCAGCAGTTTATTGTTCAGTAACTATGGCTACACCTTC.

The sample holds a few counts of this clone. The V gene is TRBV19, the J gene TRBJ1-1, with D hard to call. The CDR3 sequence is 13 residues long. The germline V gene encodes CDR1 LNHDA and CDR2 SQIVND (reference sequence). The germline V and J ends were trimmed by 2 bases and 2 bases, with 6 bases remaining between them. The CDR3 DNA sequence: TGTGCCAGTAGTATACCGAGCAACACTGAAGCTTTCTTT. Amino acid sequence: CASSIPSNTEAFF. Filled out from reference TRBV19 and TRBJ1-1, the complete variable domain reads DGGITQSPKYLFRKEGQNVTLSCEQNLNHDAMYWYRQDPGQGLRLIYYSQIVNDFQKGDIAEGYSVSREKKESFPLTVTSAQKNPTAFYLCASSIPSNTEAFFGQGTRLTVV.

The sample holds one count of this clone. The chain is built from TRBV5-3 and TRBJ2-7; D perhaps matches TRBD1 (6 bases). TRBV5-3 is labeled an ORF, and its function is uncertain. CDR3 length equals 16 residues. Deletions cut 0 bases from V and 3 bases from J, with 16 bases between. CDR3 in amino acids: CARSLAPDRGSYEQYF. The CDR3 nucleotides are TGTGCCAGAAGCTTGGCCCCGGATAGGGGGAGCTACGAGCAGTACTTC.

This clone was counted between two and nine times. The rearrangement joins TRBV19 to TRBJ2-3, with a possible D match to TRBD2 (6 bases). Trimming removed 1 base at V and 10 bases at J, with 6 bases between. CDR3 size: 11 residues. Per germline, CDR1 LNHDA and CDR2 SQIVND (reference sequence). CDR3 sequence reads: CASSIAGAQYF. DNA for the CDR3: TGTGCCAGTAGTATAGCGGGGGCGCAGTATTTT. Supplemented by reference TRBV19 and TRBJ2-3, the full variable domain reads DGGITQSPKYLFRKEGQNVTLSCEQNLNHDAMYWYRQDPGQGLRLIYYSQIVNDFQKGDIAEGYSVSREKKESFPLTVTSAQKNPTAFYLCASSIAGAQYFGPGTRLTVL.

The J gene is TRBJ2-6, the V gene TRBV9; no clear D. V was pared by 1 base and J by 2 bases, with 13 bases between. The CDR3 is 17 amino acids. Germline values: CDR1 SGDLS, CDR2 YYNGEE. The CDR3 coding sequence is TGTGCCAGCAGCGTAACCTACAGAGTGGCTGGGGCCAACGTCCTGACTTTC. Translation gives CASSVTYRVAGANVLTF.

This clone was seen only once. The rearrangement joins TRBV28 to TRBJ1-5, with 7 nucleotides matching TRBD1. After removal of 3 bases from V and 7 bases from J, the junction contained 9 bases not matched to a gene. The CDR3 is 15 amino acids. Germline V gives CDR1 MDHEN, CDR2 SYDVKM. CDR3 in DNA: TGTGCCAGCAGTTTCCTCCAGGGGGGAAGGCAGCCCCAGCATTTT. Protein product: CASSFLQGGRQPQHF.

The V gene is TRBV5-1, the J gene TRBJ2-3; D gene ambiguous. The V gene's germline CDR1 is SGHRS and CDR2 YFSETQ. V gave up 4 bases and J gave up 3 bases, with 18 bases separating them. The CDR3 covers 16 residues. The CDR3 sequence is CASSPPAALRTDTQYF. As DNA, the CDR3 is TGCGCCAGCAGCCCCCCCGCGGCCCTTAGGACAGATACGCAGTATTTT.

The genes are TRBV6-5 and TRBJ2-7; 8 nucleotides agree with TRBD2. The CDR3 length is 14 residues. J gave up 4 bases and V 6 bases, and 8 bases lay outside the gene matches. Germline V CDR1 and CDR2: MNHEY, SVGAGI. As DNA, the CDR3 is TGTGCCAGCAGATATAGCGGGGTTAGGTACGAGCAGTACTTC. Translated, it gives CASRYSGVRYEQYF.

There are a few counts of this clone. The chain carries TRBV7-2 and TRBJ1-1; 7 bases line up with TRBD1. With 4 bases clipped from V and 4 bases from J, the junction kept 12 bases outside the gene matches. Germline V CDR1 and CDR2: SGHTA, FQGNSA. This CDR3 spans 16 amino acids. The CDR3 protein is CASSSGGPFEGTEAFF. Written as DNA, the CDR3 is TGTGCCAGCAGCTCAGGGGGGCCATTTGAGGGCACTGAAGCTTTCTTT. The whole variable domain, filled in from reference TRBV7-2 and TRBJ1-1, reads GAGVSQSPSNKVTEKGKDVELRCDPISGHTALYWYRQSLGQGLEFLIYFQGNSAPDKSGLPSDRFSAERTGGSVSTLTIQRTQQEDSAVYLCASSSGGPFEGTEAFFGQGTRLTVV.

The V call is TRBV7-3, the J call TRBJ1-1; 8 bases map to TRBD1. The CDR3 is 17 amino acids. V lost 5 bases and J lost 1; bases outside the gene matches: 12. Germline V gene sequence: CDR1 SGHTA, CDR2 FQGTGA. In DNA, the CDR3 is TGTGCCAGCAGCAAGAAGGGGCAGGGGGCGAGGAACACTGAAGCTTTCTTT. Translating gives CASSKKGQGARNTEAFF.

This chain connects TRBV7-8 to TRBJ1-1, with D perhaps matching TRBD1 (5 bases). The CDR3 has 13 residues. Germline assignment: CDR1 SGHVS and CDR2 FQNEAQ. V dropped 2 bases and J dropped 7 bases, with 11 bases sitting between them. CDR3 sequence reads: CASSLQGSREAFF. CDR3 in DNA: TGTGCCAGCAGCTTACAGGGATCCCGTGAAGCTTTCTTT.

This chain connects TRBV5-1 to TRBJ1-5; TRBD1 matches 8 bases. CDR1 is SGHRS and CDR2 is YFSETQ in the germline V gene. This CDR3 spans 15 amino acids. V lost 1 base and J lost 1; bases outside the gene matches: 1. The CDR3 region has the DNA TGCGCCAGCAGCTTGACAGGGGGAAGCAATCAGCCCCAGCATTTT. Translating it yields CASSLTGGSNQPQHF.

This chain connects TRBV6-5 to TRBJ2-7; no clear D. There are 11 residues in the CDR3. Per germline, CDR1 MNHEY and CDR2 SVGAGI. Trimming took off 6 bases at V and 6 bases at J, with 9 bases between the two ends. The CDR3 DNA is TGTGCCAGCAGGTCGGTAAGCGAGCAGTACTTC. Its translation: CASRSVSEQYF.

The chain carries TRBV29-1 and TRBJ2-2; 10 nucleotides match TRBD1. The CDR3 consists of 16 residues. Germline CDR1 is SQVTM and CDR2 is ANQGSEA. The V and J ends lost 3 bases and 4 bases, in that order; junction bases with no gene match: 8. The CDR3 DNA reads as TGCAGCGTTGAGTCGTCCGGGACAGGGGTCACCGGGGAGCTGTTTTTT. Translating gives CSVESSGTGVTGELFF.